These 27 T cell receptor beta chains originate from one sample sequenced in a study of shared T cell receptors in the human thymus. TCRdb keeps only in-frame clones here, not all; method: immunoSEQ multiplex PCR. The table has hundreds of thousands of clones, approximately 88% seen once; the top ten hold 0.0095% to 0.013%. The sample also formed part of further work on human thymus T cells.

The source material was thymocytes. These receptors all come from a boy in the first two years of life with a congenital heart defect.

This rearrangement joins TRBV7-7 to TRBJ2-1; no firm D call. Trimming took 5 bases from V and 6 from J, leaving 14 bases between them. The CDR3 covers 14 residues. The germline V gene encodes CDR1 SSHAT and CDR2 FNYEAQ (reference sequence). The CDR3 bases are TGTGCCAGCAGCCCCCTTTCGGGTCCCAATGAGCAGTTCTTC. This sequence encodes CASSPLSGPNEQFF.

The CDR3 nucleotides are TGTGCCTGGAGTGTTTGGGCGGGAGGCCTCAGAAACAATGAGCAGTTCTTC. As protein: CAWSVWAGGLRNNEQFF. The chain carries TRBV30 and TRBJ2-1; 8 bases align to TRBD2. The CDR3 covers 17 residues. Germline-derived CDR1 and CDR2 are GTSNPN and SVGIG (reference sequence). The J segment lost 5 bases and the V segment lost 0 bases, leaving 12 bases of the junction unmatched.

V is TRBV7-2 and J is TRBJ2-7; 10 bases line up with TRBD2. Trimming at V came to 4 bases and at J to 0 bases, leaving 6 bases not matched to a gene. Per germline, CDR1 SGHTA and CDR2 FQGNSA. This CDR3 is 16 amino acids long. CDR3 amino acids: CASSSTSGLFSYEQYF. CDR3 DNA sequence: TGTGCCAGCAGCTCGACTAGCGGGTTGTTCTCCTACGAGCAGTACTTC.

The chain's CDR3 is CASSLQWSYEQYF. The CDR3 bases are TGTGCCAGCAGTTTACAGTGGTCCTACGAGCAGTACTTC. The chain recombines TRBV27 with TRBJ2-7; D gene unclear. Trimming pared 2 bases from V and 1 base from J, leaving 6 bases between. CDR3 length: 13 residues. Per the germline V gene, CDR1 is MNHEY and CDR2 is SMNVEV (reference sequence).

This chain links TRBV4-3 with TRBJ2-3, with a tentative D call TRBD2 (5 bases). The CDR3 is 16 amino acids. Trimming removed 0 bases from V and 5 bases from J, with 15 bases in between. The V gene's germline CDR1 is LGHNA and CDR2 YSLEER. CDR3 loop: CASSQDPPGYRDTQYF. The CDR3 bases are TGCGCCAGCAGCCAAGATCCCCCGGGGTATAGAGATACGCAGTATTTT.

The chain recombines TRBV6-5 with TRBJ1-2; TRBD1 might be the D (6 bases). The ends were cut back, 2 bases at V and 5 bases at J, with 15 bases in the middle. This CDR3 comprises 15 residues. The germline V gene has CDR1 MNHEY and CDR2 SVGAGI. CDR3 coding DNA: TGTGCCAGCAGTTACAGGCCAGGGACACAGTATGGCTACACCTTC. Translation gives CASSYRPGTQYGYTF.

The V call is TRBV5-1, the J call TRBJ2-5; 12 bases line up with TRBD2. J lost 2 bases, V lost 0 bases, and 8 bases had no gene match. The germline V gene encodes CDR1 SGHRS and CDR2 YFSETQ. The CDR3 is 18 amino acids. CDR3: CASSLETSGGKGQETQYF. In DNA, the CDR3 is TGCGCCAGCAGCTTGGAAACTAGCGGGGGGAAGGGTCAAGAGACCCAGTACTTC.

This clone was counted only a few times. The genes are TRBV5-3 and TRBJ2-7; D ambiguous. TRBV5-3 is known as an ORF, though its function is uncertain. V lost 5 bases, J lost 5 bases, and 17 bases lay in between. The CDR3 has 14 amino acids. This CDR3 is CARSLRWLVHEQYF. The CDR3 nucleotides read TGTGCCAGAAGTCTCAGGTGGTTAGTCCACGAGCAGTACTTC.

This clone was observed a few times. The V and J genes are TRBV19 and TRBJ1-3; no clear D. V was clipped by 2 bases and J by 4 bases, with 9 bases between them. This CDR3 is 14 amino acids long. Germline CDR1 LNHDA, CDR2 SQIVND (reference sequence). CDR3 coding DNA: TGTGCCAGTAGTATACGAACTCCGGGAAACACCATATATTTT. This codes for CASSIRTPGNTIYF.

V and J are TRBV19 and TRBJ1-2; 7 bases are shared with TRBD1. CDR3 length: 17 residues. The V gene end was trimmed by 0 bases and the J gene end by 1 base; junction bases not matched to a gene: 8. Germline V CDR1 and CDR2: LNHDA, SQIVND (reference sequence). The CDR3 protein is CASSIEYRGYDNYGYTF. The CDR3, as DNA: TGTGCCAGTAGTATAGAGTACAGGGGTTATGATAACTATGGCTACACCTTC.

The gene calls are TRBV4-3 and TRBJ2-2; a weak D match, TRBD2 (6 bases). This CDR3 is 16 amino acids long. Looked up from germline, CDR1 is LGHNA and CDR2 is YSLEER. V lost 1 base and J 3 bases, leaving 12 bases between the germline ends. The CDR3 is CASSQAPGADTGELFF. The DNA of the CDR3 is TGCGCCAGCAGCCAAGCACCGGGAGCTGACACCGGGGAGCTGTTTTTT.

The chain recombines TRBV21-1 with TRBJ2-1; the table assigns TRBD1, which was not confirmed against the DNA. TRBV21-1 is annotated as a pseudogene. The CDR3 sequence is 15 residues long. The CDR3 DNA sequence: TGTGCCAGCAGCAAATTGGACAGTTCGGCGAATGAGCAGTTCTTC. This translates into CASSKLDSSANEQFF.

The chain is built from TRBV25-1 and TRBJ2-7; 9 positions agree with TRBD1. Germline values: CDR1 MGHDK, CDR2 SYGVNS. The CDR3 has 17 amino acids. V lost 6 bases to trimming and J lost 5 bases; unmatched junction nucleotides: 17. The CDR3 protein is CASSFEGGDRVLNEQYF. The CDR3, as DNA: TGTGCCAGCAGCTTCGAGGGCGGGGACAGGGTCTTGAACGAGCAGTACTTC.

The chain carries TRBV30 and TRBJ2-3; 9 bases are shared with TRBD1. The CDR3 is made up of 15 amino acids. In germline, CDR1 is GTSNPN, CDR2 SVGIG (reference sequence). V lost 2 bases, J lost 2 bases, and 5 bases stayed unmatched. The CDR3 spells CAWSNRGRDTDTQYF. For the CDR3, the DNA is TGTGCCTGGAGTAACAGGGGGCGTGACACAGATACGCAGTATTTT.

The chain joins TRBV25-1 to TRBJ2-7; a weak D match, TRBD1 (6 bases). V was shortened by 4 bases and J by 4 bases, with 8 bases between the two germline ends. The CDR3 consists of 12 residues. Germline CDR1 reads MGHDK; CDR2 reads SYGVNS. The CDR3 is CASSGRGYEQYF. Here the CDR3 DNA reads TGTGCCAGCAGTGGCAGGGGTTACGAGCAGTACTTC.

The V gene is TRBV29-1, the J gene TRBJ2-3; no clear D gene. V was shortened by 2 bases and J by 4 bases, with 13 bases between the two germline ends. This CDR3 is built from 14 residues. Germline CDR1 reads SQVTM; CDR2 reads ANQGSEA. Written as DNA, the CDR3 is TGCAGCGTTGAATCTCCCGGGTCTTCAGATACGCAGTATTTT. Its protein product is CSVESPGSSDTQYF.

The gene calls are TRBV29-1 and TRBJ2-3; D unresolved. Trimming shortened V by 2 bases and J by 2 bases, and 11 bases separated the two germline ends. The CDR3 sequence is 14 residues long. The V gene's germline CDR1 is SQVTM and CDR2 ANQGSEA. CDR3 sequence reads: CSVELGRPTDTQYF. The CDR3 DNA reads TGCAGCGTTGAACTAGGCAGACCCACAGATACGCAGTATTTT.

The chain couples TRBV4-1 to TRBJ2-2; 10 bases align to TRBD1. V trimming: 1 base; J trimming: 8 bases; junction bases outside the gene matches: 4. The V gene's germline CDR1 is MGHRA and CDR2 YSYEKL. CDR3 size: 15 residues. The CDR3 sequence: CASSQARQGAGELFF. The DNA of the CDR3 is TGCGCCAGCAGCCAAGCAAGACAGGGGGCTGGGGAGCTGTTTTTT.

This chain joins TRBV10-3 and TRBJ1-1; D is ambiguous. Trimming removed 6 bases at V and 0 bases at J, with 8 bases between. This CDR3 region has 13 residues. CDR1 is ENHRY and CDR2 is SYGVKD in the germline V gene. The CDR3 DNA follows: TGTGCCATCAGCGAGGGAGTGAACACTGAAGCTTTCTTT. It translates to CAISEGVNTEAFF.

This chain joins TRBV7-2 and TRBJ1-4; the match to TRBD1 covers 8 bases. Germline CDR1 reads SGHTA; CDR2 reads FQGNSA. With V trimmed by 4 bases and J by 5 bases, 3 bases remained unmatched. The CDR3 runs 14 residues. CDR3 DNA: TGTGCCAGCAGCTATACAGGGGGGAATGAAAAACTGTTTTTT. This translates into CASSYTGGNEKLFF.

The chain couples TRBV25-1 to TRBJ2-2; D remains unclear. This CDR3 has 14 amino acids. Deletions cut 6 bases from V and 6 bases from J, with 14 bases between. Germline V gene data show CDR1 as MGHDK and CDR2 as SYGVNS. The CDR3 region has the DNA TGTGCCAGCAGCCCTAGACCGGGTCCCGGGGAGCTGTTTTTT. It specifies CASSPRPGPGELFF. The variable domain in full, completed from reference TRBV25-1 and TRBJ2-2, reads EADIYQTPRYLVIGTGKKITLECSQTMGHDKMYWYQQDPGMELHLIHYSYGVNSTEKGDLSSESTVSRIRTEHFPLTLESARPSHTSQYLCASSPRPGPGELFFGEGSRLTVL.

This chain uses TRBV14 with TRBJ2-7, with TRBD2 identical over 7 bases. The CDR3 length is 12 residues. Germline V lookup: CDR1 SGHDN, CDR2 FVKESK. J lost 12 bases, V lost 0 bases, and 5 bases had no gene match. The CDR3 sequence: CASSQDGLDGYF. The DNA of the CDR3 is TGTGCCAGCAGCCAAGACGGACTAGATGGGTACTTC.

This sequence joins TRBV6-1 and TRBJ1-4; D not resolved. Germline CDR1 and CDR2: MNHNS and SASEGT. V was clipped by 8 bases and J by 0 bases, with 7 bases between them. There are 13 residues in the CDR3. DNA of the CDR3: TGTGCCAGCGCTCGGTCAACTAATGAAAAACTGTTTTTT. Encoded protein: CASARSTNEKLFF.

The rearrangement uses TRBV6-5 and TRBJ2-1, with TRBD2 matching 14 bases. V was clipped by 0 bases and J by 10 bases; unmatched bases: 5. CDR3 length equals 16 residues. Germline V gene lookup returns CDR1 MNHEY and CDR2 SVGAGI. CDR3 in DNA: TGTGCCAGCAGTTACTCAAGGGGACTAGCGGGAGCGGAGCAGTTCTTC. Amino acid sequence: CASSYSRGLAGAEQFF.

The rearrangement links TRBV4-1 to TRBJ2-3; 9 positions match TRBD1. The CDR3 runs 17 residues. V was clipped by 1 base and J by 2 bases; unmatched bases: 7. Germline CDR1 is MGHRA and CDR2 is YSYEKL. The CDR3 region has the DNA TGCGCCAGCAGCCAAGTTATGGGACAGGGTTACACAGATACGCAGTATTTT. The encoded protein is CASSQVMGQGYTDTQYF.

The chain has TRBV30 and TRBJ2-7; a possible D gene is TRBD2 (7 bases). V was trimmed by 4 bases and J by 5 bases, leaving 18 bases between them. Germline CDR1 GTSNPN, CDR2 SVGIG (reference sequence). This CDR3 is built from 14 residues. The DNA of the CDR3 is TGTGCCTGGAATCCCCGGGGGGCAAATCACGAGCAGTACTTC. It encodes CAWNPRGANHEQYF.

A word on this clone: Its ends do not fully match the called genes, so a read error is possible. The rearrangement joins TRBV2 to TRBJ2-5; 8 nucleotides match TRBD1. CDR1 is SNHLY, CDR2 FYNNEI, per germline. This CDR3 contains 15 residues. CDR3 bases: TGTGCCGGCAGTGAAAACAGGGGGTTCCAAGAGACCCAGTACTTC. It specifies CAGSENRGFQETQYF.